This T cell receptor (beta chain) was found in a study of response to subunit inactivated influenza vaccine. Notes on the study in general: The study's authors posited that every seasonal influenza vaccination enlists few new T cells.

Germline CDR1 and CDR2: SGHTA and FQGNSA. The CDR3 covers 17 residues. J gave up 2 bases and V 3 bases, and 9 bases lay outside the gene matches. This clonotype has a handful of counts. Its antigen remains unidentified. TCRdb passed the RT-PCR reads through MiXCR, listing each CDR3 protein once. The repertoire holds about 780,000 distinct CDR3 sequences, about a fifth seen once, with under 13% in the top ten. The sequence derives from a middle-aged man who received an inactivated influenza vaccine. The chain is built from TRBV7-2 and TRBJ2-2, with 7 bases identical to TRBD1. Sequencing was performed on PBMCs from blood, taken roughly 5 days after vaccination. Written as DNA, the CDR3 is TGTGCCAGCAGCTTTCAAGGGGGCCTTTATAACACCGGGGAGCTGTTTTTT. Its translation is CASSFQGGLYNTGELFF. The full variable domain, with the rest looked up from reference TRBV7-2 and TRBJ2-2, is GAGVSQSPSNKVTEKGKDVELRCDPISGHTALYWYRQSLGQGLEFLIYFQGNSAPDKSGLPSDRFSAERTGGSVSTLTIQRTQQEDSAVYLCASSFQGGLYNTGELFFGEGSRLTVL.